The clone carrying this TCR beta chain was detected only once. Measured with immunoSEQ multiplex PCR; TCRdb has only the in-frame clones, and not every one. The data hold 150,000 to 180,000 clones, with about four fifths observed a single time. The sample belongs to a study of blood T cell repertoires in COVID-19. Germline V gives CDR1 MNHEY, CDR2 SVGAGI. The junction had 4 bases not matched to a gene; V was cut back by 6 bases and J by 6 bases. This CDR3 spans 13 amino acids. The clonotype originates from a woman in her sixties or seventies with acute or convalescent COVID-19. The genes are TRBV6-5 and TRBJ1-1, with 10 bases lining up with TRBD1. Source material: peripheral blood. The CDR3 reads CASRTGGRAEAFF. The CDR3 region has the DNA TGTGCCAGCAGGACAGGGGGCAGAGCTGAAGCTTTCTTT.